A single sample is the source of the 5 T cell receptor beta chains below, sequenced in a study of cytotoxic CD8 clonotypes in ibrutinib-treated CLL. Method: immunoSEQ multiplex PCR; TCRdb's copy keeps in-frame clones and lacks some. The data show 200,000 to 250,000 clones, with nearly 80% seen just once and 10% to 12% held by the top ten. Sequences were derived from PBMCs, sampled after 12 months of ibrutinib treatment. The receptors derive from a human donor with chronic lymphocytic leukemia.

In this sample, this clone turned up a few times. The V gene is TRBV10-3, the J gene TRBJ2-1, with D perhaps TRBD2 (6 bases). Deletions cut 5 bases from V and 5 bases from J, with 16 bases between. This CDR3 spans 15 amino acids. Germline CDR1 is ENHRY and CDR2 is SYGVKD. The CDR3 DNA sequence: TGTGCCATCAGTCGGGATCCCGGGGGTAACAATGAGCAGTTCTTC. Translated, it gives CAISRDPGGNNEQFF.

The chain joins TRBV28 to TRBJ1-5, with TRBD1 as a possible D gene (5 bases). CDR3 length equals 14 residues. With 4 bases removed from V and 5 bases from J, the gap between germline ends came to 12 bases. Germline values: CDR1 MDHEN, CDR2 SYDVKM. The CDR3 nucleotides are TGTGCCAGCAGTTCCCGACAGCCGGATCAGCCCCAGCATTTT. It specifies CASSSRQPDQPQHF.

This clone appeared once. The chain links TRBV5-4 to TRBJ1-4; 7 nucleotides match TRBD1. Germline-derived CDR1 and CDR2 are SGHNT and YYREEE (reference sequence). This CDR3 has 14 residues. J lost 7 bases, V lost 2 bases, and 5 bases had no gene match. CDR3 loop: CASSLPGQSEKLFF. CDR3 coding DNA: TGTGCCAGCAGCTTACCGGGACAGTCTGAAAAACTGTTTTTT.

The chain combines TRBV27 with TRBJ2-7, with D unresolved. CDR3 length: 12 residues. V was clipped by 8 bases and J by 2 bases, with 10 bases between them. The germline CDR1 and CDR2 sequences are MNHEY and SMNVEV (reference sequence). CDR3 loop: CASGDWTYEQYF. For the CDR3, the DNA is TGTGCCAGCGGAGACTGGACCTACGAGCAGTACTTC.

The chain joins TRBV5-1 to TRBJ2-7; D is unclear. Germline lookup yields CDR1 SGHRS and CDR2 YFSETQ. The CDR3 spans 14 residues. The V and J ends lost 4 bases and 6 bases respectively, with 17 bases between them. CDR3 nucleotide sequence: TGCGCCAGCAGCGAGAGCGCGGTCCGGAGCGAGCAGTACTTC. This gives the protein CASSESAVRSEQYF. The entire variable domain, with the rest obtained from reference TRBV5-1 and TRBJ2-7, is as follows: KAGVTQTPRYLIKTRGQQVTLSCSPISGHRSVSWYQQTPGQGLQFLFEYFSETQRNKGNFPGRFSGRQFSNSRSEMNVSTLELGDSALYLCASSESAVRSEQYFGPGTRLTVT.